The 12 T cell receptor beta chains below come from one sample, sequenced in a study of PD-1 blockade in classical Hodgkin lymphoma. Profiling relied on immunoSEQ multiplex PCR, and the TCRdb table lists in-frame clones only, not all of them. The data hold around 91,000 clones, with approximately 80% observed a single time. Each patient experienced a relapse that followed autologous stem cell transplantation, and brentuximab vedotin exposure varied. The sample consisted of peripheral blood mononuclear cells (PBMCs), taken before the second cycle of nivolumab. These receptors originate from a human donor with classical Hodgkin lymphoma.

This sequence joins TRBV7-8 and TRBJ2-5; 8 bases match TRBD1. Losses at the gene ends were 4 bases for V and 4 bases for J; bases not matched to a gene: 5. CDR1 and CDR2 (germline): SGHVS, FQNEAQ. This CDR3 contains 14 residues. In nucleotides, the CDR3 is TGTGCCAGCAGCTCAACAGGGGGTCGAGAGACCCAGTACTTC. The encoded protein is CASSSTGGRETQYF.

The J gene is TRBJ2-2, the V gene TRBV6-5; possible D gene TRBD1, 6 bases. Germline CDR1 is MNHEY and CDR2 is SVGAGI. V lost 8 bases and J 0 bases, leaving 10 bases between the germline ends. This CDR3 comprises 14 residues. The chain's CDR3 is CASGRTANTGELFF. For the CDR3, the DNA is TGTGCCAGCGGCAGGACAGCGAACACCGGGGAGCTGTTTTTT.

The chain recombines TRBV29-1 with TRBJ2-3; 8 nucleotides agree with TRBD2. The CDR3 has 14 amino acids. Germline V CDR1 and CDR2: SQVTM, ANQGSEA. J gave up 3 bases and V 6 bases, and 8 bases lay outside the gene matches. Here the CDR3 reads CSVQPTSGTDTQYF. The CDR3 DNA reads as TGCAGCGTCCAACCTACTAGCGGAACAGATACGCAGTATTTT.

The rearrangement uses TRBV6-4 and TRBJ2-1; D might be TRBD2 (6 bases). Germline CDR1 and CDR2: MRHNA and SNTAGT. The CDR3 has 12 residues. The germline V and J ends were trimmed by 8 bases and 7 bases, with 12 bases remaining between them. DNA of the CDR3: TGTGCCAGCGGGAGGAACGGAAATGAGCAGTTCTTC. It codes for CASGRNGNEQFF.

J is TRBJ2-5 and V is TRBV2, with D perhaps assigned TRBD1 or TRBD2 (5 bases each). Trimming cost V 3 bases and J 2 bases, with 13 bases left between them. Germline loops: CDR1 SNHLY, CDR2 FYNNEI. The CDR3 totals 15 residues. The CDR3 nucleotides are TGTGCCAGCAGTGACCGGGACCATATTCAAGAGACCCAGTACTTC. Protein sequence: CASSDRDHIQETQYF.

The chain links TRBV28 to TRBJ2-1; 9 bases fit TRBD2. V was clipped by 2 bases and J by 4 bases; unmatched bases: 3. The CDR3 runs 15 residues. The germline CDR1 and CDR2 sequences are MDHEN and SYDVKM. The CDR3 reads CASSLRSGSYNEQFF. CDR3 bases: TGTGCCAGCAGTTTACGTAGCGGGAGTTACAATGAGCAGTTCTTC.

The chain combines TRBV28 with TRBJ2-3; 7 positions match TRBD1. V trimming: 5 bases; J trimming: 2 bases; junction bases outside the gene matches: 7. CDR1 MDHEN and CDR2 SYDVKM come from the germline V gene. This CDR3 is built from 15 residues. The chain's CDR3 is CASSPPGQITDTQYF. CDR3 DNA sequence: TGTGCCAGCAGTCCTCCGGGACAGATCACAGATACGCAGTATTTT.

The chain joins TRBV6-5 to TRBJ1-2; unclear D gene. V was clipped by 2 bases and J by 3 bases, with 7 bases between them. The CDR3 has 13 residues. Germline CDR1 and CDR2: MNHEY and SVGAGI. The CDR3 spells CASSYRHDYGYTF. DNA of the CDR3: TGTGCCAGCAGTTACAGACACGACTATGGCTACACCTTC.

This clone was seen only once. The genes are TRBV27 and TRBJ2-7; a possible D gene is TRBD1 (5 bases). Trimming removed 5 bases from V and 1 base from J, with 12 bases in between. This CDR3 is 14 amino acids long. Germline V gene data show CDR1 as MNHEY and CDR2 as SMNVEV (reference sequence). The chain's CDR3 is CASSPNRQSYEQYF. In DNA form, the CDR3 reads TGTGCCAGCAGTCCGAACCGACAGTCCTACGAGCAGTACTTC.

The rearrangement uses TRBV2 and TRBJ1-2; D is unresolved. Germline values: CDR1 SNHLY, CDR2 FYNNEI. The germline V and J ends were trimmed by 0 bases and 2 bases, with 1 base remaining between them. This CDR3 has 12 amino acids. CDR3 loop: CASSEANYGYTF. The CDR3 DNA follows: TGTGCCAGCAGTGAAGCGAACTATGGCTACACCTTC.

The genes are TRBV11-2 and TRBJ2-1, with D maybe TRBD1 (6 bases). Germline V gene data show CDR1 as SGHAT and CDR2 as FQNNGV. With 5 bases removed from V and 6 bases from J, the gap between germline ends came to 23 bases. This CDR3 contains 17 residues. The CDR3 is CASSLRMGAGRPNEQFF. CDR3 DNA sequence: TGTGCCAGCAGCCTACGAATGGGGGCCGGAAGACCCAATGAGCAGTTCTTC. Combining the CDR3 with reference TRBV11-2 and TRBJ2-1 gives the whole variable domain EAGVAQSPRYKIIEKRQSVAFWCNPISGHATLYWYQQILGQGPKLLIQFQNNGVVDDSQLPKDRFSAERLKGVDSTLKIQPAKLEDSAVYLCASSLRMGAGRPNEQFFGPGTRLTVL.

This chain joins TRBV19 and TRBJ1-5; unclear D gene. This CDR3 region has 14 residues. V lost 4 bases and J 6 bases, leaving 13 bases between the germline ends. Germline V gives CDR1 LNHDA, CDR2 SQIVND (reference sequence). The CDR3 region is CASSNILWGQPQHF. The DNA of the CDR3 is TGTGCCAGTAGTAACATTCTCTGGGGTCAGCCCCAGCATTTT.